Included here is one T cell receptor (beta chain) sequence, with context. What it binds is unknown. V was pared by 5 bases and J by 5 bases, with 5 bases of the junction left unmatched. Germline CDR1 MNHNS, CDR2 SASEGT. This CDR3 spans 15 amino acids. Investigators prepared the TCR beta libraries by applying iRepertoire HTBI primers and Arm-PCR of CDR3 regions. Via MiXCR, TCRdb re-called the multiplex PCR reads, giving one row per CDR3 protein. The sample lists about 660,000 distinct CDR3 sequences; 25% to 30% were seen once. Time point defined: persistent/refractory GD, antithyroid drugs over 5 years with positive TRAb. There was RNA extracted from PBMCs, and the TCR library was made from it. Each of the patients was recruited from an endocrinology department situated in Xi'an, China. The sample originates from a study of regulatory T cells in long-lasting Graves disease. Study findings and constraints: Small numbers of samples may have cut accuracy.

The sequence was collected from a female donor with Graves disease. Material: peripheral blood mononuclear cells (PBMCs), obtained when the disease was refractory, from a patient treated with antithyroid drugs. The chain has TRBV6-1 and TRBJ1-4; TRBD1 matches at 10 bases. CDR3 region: CASSQGTGANEKLFF. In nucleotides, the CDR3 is TGTGCCAGCAGTCAAGGGACAGGGGCCAATGAAAAACTGTTTTTT.